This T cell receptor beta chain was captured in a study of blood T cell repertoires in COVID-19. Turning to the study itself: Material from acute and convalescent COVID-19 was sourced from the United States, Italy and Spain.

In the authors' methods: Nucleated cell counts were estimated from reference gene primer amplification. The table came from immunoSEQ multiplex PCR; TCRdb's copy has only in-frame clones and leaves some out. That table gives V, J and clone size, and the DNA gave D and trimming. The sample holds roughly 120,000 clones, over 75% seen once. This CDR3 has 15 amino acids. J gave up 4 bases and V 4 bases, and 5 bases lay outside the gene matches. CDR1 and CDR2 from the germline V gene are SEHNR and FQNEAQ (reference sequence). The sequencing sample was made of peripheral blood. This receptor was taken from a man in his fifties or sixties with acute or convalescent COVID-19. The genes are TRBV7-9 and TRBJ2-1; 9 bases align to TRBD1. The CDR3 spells CASSSTDRGYNEQFF. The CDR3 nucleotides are TGTGCCAGCAGCTCGACGGACAGGGGTTACAATGAGCAGTTCTTC.